This TCR beta chain was captured in a study of cytomegalovirus exposure and HLA in healthy donors. The CDR3 has 16 residues. Germline V gives CDR1 SGHKS, CDR2 YYEKEE (reference sequence). V shed 5 bases and J shed 5 bases, with 20 bases lying between them. Vbeta (60) and Jbeta (13) primers were used in the PCR. TCRdb's table, derived via immunoSEQ multiplex PCR, lists solely in-frame clones and lacks some. The sample has 170,000 or so clones, approximately 84% seen once. The sample taken for sequencing was PBMCs. The TCR comes from a male donor in good health and CMV-seropositive. The chain combines TRBV5-5 with TRBJ1-5; TRBD1 is a possible D gene (6 bases). The CDR3 DNA follows: TGTGCCAGCAGTCTCTGGGGCCAGGGGCCAGATCAGCCCCAGCATTTT. Its protein is CASSLWGQGPDQPQHF. Combining the CDR3 with reference TRBV5-5 and TRBJ1-5 gives the whole variable domain DAGVTQSPTHLIKTRGQQVTLRCSPISGHKSVSWYQQVLGQGPQFIFQYYEKEERGRGNFPDRFSARQFPNYSSELNVNALLLGDSALYLCASSLWGQGPDQPQHFGDGTRLSIL.